Presented here are 11 T cell receptor beta chains from one specimen sequenced in a study of long-term antiretroviral therapy in people with HIV. immunoSEQ v3.0 was run at survey level. TCRdb's copy holds only in-frame clones and misses some; the assay was immunoSEQ multiplex PCR. This sample yields approximately 28,000 clones, of which 95% are seen a single time; roughly 7.3% belongs to the top ten. The source was unsorted PBMCs, collected 5.3 years after starting antiretroviral therapy. These receptors were obtained from a man in his thirties or forties with HIV.

The CDR3 loop reads CASATTASGISGELFF. CDR3 coding DNA: TGTGCCAGCGCCACGACGGCTAGCGGGATTTCCGGGGAGCTGTTTTTT. The chain uses TRBV9 and TRBJ2-2; 9 nucleotides line up with TRBD2. Germline V lookup: CDR1 SGDLS, CDR2 YYNGEE. The J segment lost 6 bases and the V segment lost 7 bases, leaving 13 bases of the junction unmatched. The CDR3 has 16 residues.

This rearrangement joins TRBV2 to TRBJ2-7, with 9 positions matching TRBD2. J was trimmed by 3 bases and V by 1 base; bases with no gene match: 7. The CDR3 length is 16 residues. CDR1 is SNHLY, CDR2 FYNNEI, per germline. The CDR3 DNA follows: TGTGCCAGCAGTGAAGGGGGTAGCGGGAGTGGCTACGAGCAGTACTTC. Residues: CASSEGGSGSGYEQYF.

The chain couples TRBV2 to TRBJ2-7, with 9 bases matching TRBD1. Germline V lookup: CDR1 SNHLY, CDR2 FYNNEI. This CDR3 region has 14 residues. Germline trimming cut 5 bases from V and 3 bases from J; bases unmatched to any gene: 5. The CDR3 region has the DNA TGTGCCAGCAGTAACCGGGACAGGGACTACGAGCAGTACTTC. Encoded protein: CASSNRDRDYEQYF.

V is TRBV7-2 and J is TRBJ2-2, with D perhaps assigned TRBD1 or TRBD2 (6 bases each). Trimming cost V 5 bases and J 7 bases, with 17 bases left between them. Per the germline V gene, CDR1 is SGHTA and CDR2 is FQGNSA. The CDR3 runs 15 residues. The CDR3 region is CASSLLGGLVGELFF. In DNA form, the CDR3 reads TGTGCCAGCAGCCTTCTAGGGGGGCTCGTCGGGGAGCTGTTTTTT. The full variable domain, in which reference TRBV7-2 and TRBJ2-2 provide the parts outside the CDR3, is GAGVSQSPSNKVTEKGKDVELRCDPISGHTALYWYRQSLGQGLEFLIYFQGNSAPDKSGLPSDRFSAERTGGSVSTLTIQRTQQEDSAVYLCASSLLGGLVGELFFGEGSRLTVL.

The V gene is TRBV4-2, the J gene TRBJ2-7, with D perhaps matching TRBD1 (5 bases). The CDR3 runs to 12 residues. Germline CDR1 and CDR2: LGHNA and YNFKEQ. Trimming pared 1 base from V and 7 bases from J, leaving 8 bases between. CDR3 sequence (DNA): TGTGCCAGCAGCCAAGGGGCAGGGGAGCAGTACTTC. It specifies CASSQGAGEQYF.

The chain joins TRBV15 to TRBJ2-1; D call uncertain. Trimming removed 0 bases from V and 5 bases from J, with 8 bases in between. Germline V gene data show CDR1 as LNHNV and CDR2 as YYDKDF (reference sequence). This CDR3 spans 14 amino acids. The CDR3 is CATSRDFADNEQFF. The CDR3 DNA is TGTGCCACCAGCAGAGATTTTGCCGACAATGAGCAGTTCTTC.

This chain connects TRBV27 to TRBJ1-2; 11 bases are shared with TRBD1. Germline lookup yields CDR1 MNHEY and CDR2 SMNVEV (reference sequence). J was trimmed by 4 bases and V by 3 bases; bases with no gene match: 1. The CDR3 is made up of 14 amino acids. The CDR3 loop is CASSLGQGVYGYTF. The CDR3 bases are TGTGCCAGCAGTTTGGGACAGGGGGTCTATGGCTACACCTTC.

This clone was counted only a few times. This chain connects TRBV6-1 to TRBJ1-6; no clear D. The CDR3 loop spans 14 amino acids. With 1 base removed from V and 7 bases from J, the gap between germline ends came to 8 bases. Looked up from germline, CDR1 is MNHNS and CDR2 is SASEGT. CDR3 region: CASSEEAENSPLHF. For the CDR3, the DNA is TGTGCCAGCAGTGAAGAGGCTGAGAATTCACCCCTCCACTTT.

This clone was found a few times. This rearrangement joins TRBV19 to TRBJ2-7, with D maybe TRBD2 (6 bases). V lost 9 bases, J lost 3 bases, and 21 bases lay in between. This CDR3 region has 15 residues. Germline V gene sequence: CDR1 LNHDA, CDR2 SQIVND (reference sequence). The CDR3 nucleotides are TGTGCCAGAAGGCGTGGGAGGTCCCAAAGCTACGAGCAGTACTTC. It codes for CARRRGRSQSYEQYF.

The V call is TRBV11-2, the J call TRBJ1-2, with D uncertain. CDR1 and CDR2 from the germline V gene are SGHAT and FQNNGV. V gave up 3 bases and J gave up 4 bases, with 3 bases separating them. The CDR3 has 11 amino acids. The CDR3 here is CASSFAYGYTF. CDR3 nucleotides: TGTGCCAGCAGCTTCGCCTATGGCTACACCTTC.

The chain uses TRBV4-1 and TRBJ2-3, with D uncertain. This CDR3 is 14 amino acids long. Germline CDR1 MGHRA, CDR2 YSYEKL. V dropped 4 bases and J dropped 5 bases, with 13 bases sitting between them. The CDR3 DNA sequence: TGCGCCAGCAGCCGTGAGTGGAGTCGAGATACGCAGTATTTT. Its protein product is CASSREWSRDTQYF.